This entry is about one T cell receptor (beta chain). Trimming shortened V by 6 bases and J by 9 bases, and 21 bases separated the two germline ends. Germline CDR1 reads WNHNN; CDR2 reads SYGVQD (reference sequence). The CDR3 has 14 residues. Only in-frame clones appear in the TCRdb table, and some are missing; sequencing was by immunoSEQ multiplex PCR. The sample shows approximately 38,000 clones, approximately 92% of them seen only once. The data belong to a study of blood T cell repertoires in COVID-19. Study summary: COVID-19 samples from acute and convalescent phases originated in the United States, Italy and Spain. The cDNA or gDNA used as material had been derived from T cells, B-cell-depleted T cells, or PBMCs.

The V call is TRBV10-1, the J call TRBJ2-7; TRBD1 is a possible D gene (6 bases). The receptor was isolated from a woman older than 75 with acute or convalescent COVID-19. Material for sequencing was peripheral blood. The CDR3 bases are TGCGCCAGCAGAAGGGGGACAACGTTGGGTTGGCAGTACTTC. This translates into CASRRGTTLGWQYF.